This TCR beta chain derives from a study of OX40 agonist ivuxolimab in advanced cancers. Across the whole study: Each dose-escalation patient presented with hepatocellular carcinoma, melanoma, renal cell or head and neck cancer.

Autoimmune disease history or systemic immunosuppression was exclusionary. By proportion, this clone is medium-sized. Its antigen is still unknown. General study results and limits: Compared with CD4+, CD8+ T cells on average had more expanded clones.

The CDR3 sequence is 16 residues long. V lost 0 bases and J 3 bases, leaving 12 bases between the germline ends. CDR1 is WNHNN and CDR2 is SYGVQD in the germline V gene (reference sequence). The repertoire was sequenced with immunoSEQ multiplex PCR; TCRdb's copy has only in-frame clones and lacks some. The repertoire consists of nearly 60,000 clones, with about 81% occurring once and the leading ten covering 0.75%. This TCR came from an adult with an advanced solid tumor such as melanoma, head and neck, liver or kidney cancer. The sequencing here drew on CD4+ or CD8+ T cells sorted from blood, taken in a trial of the OX40 agonist ivuxolimab. This chain uses TRBV10-1 with TRBJ2-1; D is uncertain. CDR3 amino acids: CASSESRSLFYNEQFF. The CDR3 DNA reads TGCGCCAGCAGTGAGTCGAGGAGTCTTTTCTACAATGAGCAGTTCTTC.